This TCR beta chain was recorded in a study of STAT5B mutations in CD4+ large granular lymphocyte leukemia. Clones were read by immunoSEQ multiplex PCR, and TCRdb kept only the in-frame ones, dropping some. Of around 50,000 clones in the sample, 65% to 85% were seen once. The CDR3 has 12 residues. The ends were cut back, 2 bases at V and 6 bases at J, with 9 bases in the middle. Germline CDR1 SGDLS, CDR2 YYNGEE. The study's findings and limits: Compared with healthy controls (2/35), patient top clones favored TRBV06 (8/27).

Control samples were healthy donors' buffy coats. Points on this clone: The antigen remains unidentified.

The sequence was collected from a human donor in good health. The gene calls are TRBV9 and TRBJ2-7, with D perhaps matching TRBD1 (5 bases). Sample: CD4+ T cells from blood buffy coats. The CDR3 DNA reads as TGTGCCAGCAGCGTTAATAGGGGCGAGCAGTACTTC. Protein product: CASSVNRGEQYF. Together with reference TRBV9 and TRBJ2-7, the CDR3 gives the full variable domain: DSGVTQTPKHLITATGQRVTLRCSPRSGDLSVYWYQQSLDQGLQFLIQYYNGEERAKGNILERFSAQQFPDLHSELNLSSLELGDSALYFCASSVNRGEQYFGPGTRLTVT.